Following are 22 T cell receptor beta chains from one sample sequenced in a study of CD8 T cells in Susac syndrome. Random hexamers primed reverse transcription of about 0.5 to 1 ug RNA. Using its own MiXCR run on the immunoSEQ multiplex PCR reads, TCRdb lists one record per CDR3 protein. Seen here are some 260,000 distinct CDR3 sequences, 70% to 90% observed once, and the top ten hold approximately 0.11%. Sequencing was carried out using CD8+ T cells from PBMCs. These receptors all come from a human donor with multiple sclerosis.

In nucleotides, the CDR3 is TGTGCCAGCAGCTTAGGATACGGAACAGGGAGAGGATTGTCTGAAGCTTTCTTT. This gives the protein CASSLGYGTGRGLSEAFF. The V call is TRBV11-2, the J call TRBJ1-1, with a possible D match to TRBD1 (6 bases). Trimming cost V 1 base and J 6 bases, with 24 bases left between them. The CDR3 has 18 amino acids. The germline CDR1 and CDR2 sequences are SGHAT and FQNNGV. Together with reference TRBV11-2 and TRBJ1-1, the CDR3 gives the full variable domain: EAGVAQSPRYKIIEKRQSVAFWCNPISGHATLYWYQQILGQGPKLLIQFQNNGVVDDSQLPKDRFSAERLKGVDSTLKIQPAKLEDSAVYLCASSLGYGTGRGLSEAFFGQGTRLTVV.

This chain joins TRBV7-9 and TRBJ2-3, with TRBD2 as a possible D gene (5 bases). This CDR3 contains 17 residues. In germline, CDR1 is SEHNR, CDR2 FQNEAQ (reference sequence). V was shortened by 1 base and J by 3 bases, with 17 bases between the two germline ends. CDR3 protein: CASSLVPVTSGTDTQYF. The DNA for the CDR3 is TGTGCCAGCAGCTTAGTCCCGGTTACTAGTGGGACAGATACGCAGTATTTT.

The rearrangement uses TRBV7-8 and TRBJ2-3; 12 bases are shared with TRBD2. CDR1 is SGHVS, CDR2 FQNEAQ, per germline. This CDR3 contains 20 residues. Unmatched junction bases numbered 12, after V lost 1 base and J lost 1 base. The CDR3 reads CASSLVLAGGEDYRTDTQYF. The CDR3 DNA sequence: TGTGCCAGCAGCTTAGTACTAGCGGGAGGTGAAGACTACCGCACAGATACGCAGTATTTT.

This clonotype showed up just once. This chain links TRBV2 with TRBJ2-3; D is unclear. Germline loops: CDR1 SNHLY, CDR2 FYNNEI. V dropped 6 bases and J dropped 3 bases, with 7 bases sitting between them. The CDR3 is 12 amino acids. Written as DNA, the CDR3 is TGTGCCAGCAGGGGTATGACAGATACGCAGTATTTT. Protein sequence: CASRGMTDTQYF.

This clonotype was seen a single time. The germline gene is not matched at one end of the junction; a read error may be the cause. The chain carries TRBV28 and TRBJ2-1, with D possibly matching TRBD2 (5 bases). The CDR3 is made up of 12 amino acids. Germline CDR1 reads MDHEN; CDR2 reads SYDVKM. This CDR3 reads CASSPPGDERSF. The CDR3 nucleotides are TGTGCCAGCAGTCCGCCCGGTGATGAGCGGTCCTTC.

This sequence joins TRBV11-2 and TRBJ2-1; D is perhaps TRBD1 or TRBD2 (5 bases each). In germline, CDR1 is SGHAT, CDR2 FQNNGV. V lost 5 bases to trimming and J lost 7 bases, with 18 bases between them. The CDR3 has 15 amino acids. In nucleotides, the CDR3 is TGTGCCAGCAGCACCCCCGGGGACCGAGGAAATGAGCAGTTCTTC. Translated: CASSTPGDRGNEQFF.

The V gene is TRBV30, the J gene TRBJ2-7; weak D call: TRBD2 (7 bases). CDR3 length: 14 residues. Trimming took 1 base from V and 4 from J, leaving 14 bases between them. Per germline, CDR1 GTSNPN and CDR2 SVGIG (reference sequence). The CDR3 spells CAWSAPGGEYEQYF. CDR3 in DNA: TGTGCCTGGAGTGCCCCGGGGGGCGAATACGAGCAGTACTTC. Complete variable domain (other parts from reference TRBV30 and TRBJ2-7): SQTIHQWPATLVQPVGSPLSLECTVEGTSNPNLYWYRQAAGRGLQLLFYSVGIGQISSEVPQNLSASRPQDRQFILSSKKLLLSDSGFYLCAWSAPGGEYEQYFGPGTRLTVT.

The genes are TRBV18 and TRBJ1-2; no firm D call. The length of the CDR3 is 14 residues. Per the germline V gene, CDR1 is KGHSH and CDR2 is LQKENI. Trimming left V 3 bases short and J 4 bases short, with 12 bases between. The CDR3 nucleotides are TGTGCCAGCTCACCCAGGACGGAGAGCTATGGCTACACCTTC. Translated, it gives CASSPRTESYGYTF.

The chain uses TRBV20-1 and TRBJ2-7; D is unclear. This CDR3 comprises 15 residues. The V gene's germline CDR1 is DFQATT and CDR2 SNEGSKA (reference sequence). This CDR3 reads CSARVIGVKTYEQYF. In DNA, the CDR3 is TGCAGCGCTCGGGTCATCGGCGTTAAGACCTACGAGCAGTACTTC.

The chain couples TRBV12-3 or TRBV12-4 to TRBJ2-5; 7 bases are a match to TRBD1. After removal of 5 bases from V and 4 bases from J, the junction contained 13 bases not matched to a gene. CDR3 size: 16 residues. CDR3 sequence reads: CASSTGQVLPGETQYF. CDR3 DNA: TGTGCCAGCAGTACCGGACAGGTTCTACCGGGAGAGACCCAGTACTTC.

V is TRBV5-1 and J is TRBJ2-4; D is ambiguous. CDR3 length: 14 amino acids. CDR1 and CDR2 (germline): SGHRS, YFSETQ. The V end lost 3 bases, the J end lost 2 bases, and 9 bases lay between the germline ends. The CDR3 region has the DNA TGCGCCAGCAGCTACCTATGGTCCAAAAACATTCAGTACTTC. Its translation: CASSYLWSKNIQYF. Filled out from reference TRBV5-1 and TRBJ2-4, the complete variable domain reads KAGVTQTPRYLIKTRGQQVTLSCSPISGHRSVSWYQQTPGQGLQFLFEYFSETQRNKGNFPGRFSGRQFSNSRSEMNVSTLELGDSALYLCASSYLWSKNIQYFGAGTRLSVL.

V usage is TRBV29-1 and J usage is TRBJ1-2; 8 nucleotides align to TRBD1. CDR3 length equals 16 residues. Germline V gene data show CDR1 as SQVTM and CDR2 as ANQGSEA. The V gene end was trimmed by 1 base and the J gene end by 1 base; junction bases not matched to a gene: 8. The CDR3 DNA reads as TGCAGCGTTGAAGGGAAGGGGACAGGTCTTAACTATGGCTACACCTTC. This codes for CSVEGKGTGLNYGYTF.

J is TRBJ1-2 and V is TRBV7-2; D not certain. Germline V gives CDR1 SGHTA, CDR2 FQGNSA. The length of the CDR3 is 12 residues. Between the trimmed V and J ends, which lost 8 bases and 4 bases, there was a span of 11 bases. CDR3 DNA sequence: TGTGCCAGCCCCGGGAAAGGCTATGGCTACACCTTC. Amino acids: CASPGKGYGYTF.

This clonotype was seen only once. At one of its ends the junction is not consistent with the germline gene, which may arise from a read error. This rearrangement joins TRBV7-6 to TRBJ1-1; D remains ambiguous. The CDR3 extends over 16 amino acids. Germline V CDR1 and CDR2: SGHVS, FNYEAQ. The CDR3 DNA follows: TGTGCCAGCAGCCCTCCGGAGTGGAGGGTGAAAACTGAAGCTTTCTTT. Translating gives CASSPPEWRVKTEAFF.

This clonotype has only one observation. The chain has TRBV27 and TRBJ2-3, with D tentatively TRBD2 (6 bases). This CDR3 is built from 18 residues. Trimming stripped 7 bases from V and 4 bases from J, with 27 bases between. Germline assignment: CDR1 MNHEY and CDR2 SMNVEV (reference sequence). The CDR3 DNA reads as TGTGCCAGCACCCCCTGTACGGGGGTTCGGAGCTGCGCAGATACGCAGTATTTT. Translation: CASTPCTGVRSCADTQYF.

This chain links TRBV9 with TRBJ2-7, with D perhaps matching TRBD1 (5 bases). The CDR3 is 14 amino acids. Germline-derived CDR1 and CDR2 are SGDLS and YYNGEE. The V and J ends lost 5 bases and 0 bases respectively, with 12 bases between them. The CDR3 here is CASSRGSSSYEQYF. Written as DNA, the CDR3 is TGTGCCAGCAGTAGGGGCAGTTCCTCCTACGAGCAGTACTTC.

This chain links TRBV7-9 with TRBJ1-2; 8 nucleotides align to TRBD1. The CDR3 sequence is 16 residues long. V lost 5 bases to trimming and J lost 4 bases; unmatched junction nucleotides: 12. Germline CDR1 reads SEHNR; CDR2 reads FQNEAQ (reference sequence). The CDR3: CASSDTGTGAIYGYTF. The DNA for the CDR3 is TGTGCCAGCAGCGACACCGGGACAGGCGCAATCTATGGCTACACCTTC. Full variable domain (missing parts from reference TRBV7-9 and TRBJ1-2): DTGVSQNPRHKITKRGQNVTFRCDPISEHNRLYWYRQTLGQGPEFLTYFQNEAQLEKSRLLSDRFSAERPKGSFSTLEIQRTEQGDSAMYLCASSDTGTGAIYGYTFGSGTRLTVV.

V usage is TRBV27 and J usage is TRBJ2-1; the match to TRBD2 covers 7 bases. Germline trimming cut 4 bases from V and 7 bases from J; bases unmatched to any gene: 25. This CDR3 region has 20 residues. Germline V gene data show CDR1 as MNHEY and CDR2 as SMNVEV (reference sequence). CDR3 sequence reads: CASSSPDPLRLAQTRNEQFF. In DNA form, the CDR3 reads TGTGCCAGCAGTTCCCCCGATCCACTTAGACTAGCTCAGACCCGGAATGAGCAGTTCTTC.

The chain links TRBV19 to TRBJ1-1; TRBD1 is a possible D gene (5 bases). Trimming stripped 3 bases from V and 1 base from J, with 15 bases between. Germline CDR1 and CDR2: LNHDA and SQIVND (reference sequence). The CDR3 sequence is 16 residues long. CDR3 coding DNA: TGTGCCAGTAGTATTCGATCGCGACAGTCGAACACTGAAGCTTTCTTT. Its translation: CASSIRSRQSNTEAFF.

The chain has TRBV9 and TRBJ2-1, with 9 bases aligning to TRBD2. Germline CDR1 reads SGDLS; CDR2 reads YYNGEE. CDR3 length: 17 residues. V shed 4 bases, J shed 1 base, and the junction held 9 bases outside the gene matches. In nucleotides, the CDR3 is TGTGCCAGCAGCTTCCAAGTTACTAGCGGGTCCTACAATGAGCAGTTCTTC. Translating gives CASSFQVTSGSYNEQFF.

The chain uses TRBV20-1 and TRBJ2-7, with 12 bases fitting TRBD2. The V and J ends lost 0 bases and 2 bases, in that order; junction bases with no gene match: 11. This CDR3 region has 18 residues. Germline CDR1 is DFQATT and CDR2 is SNEGSKA (reference sequence). CDR3 in amino acids: CSARDQLAGGLLTYEQYF. The CDR3 DNA reads as TGCAGTGCTAGAGATCAGCTAGCGGGAGGGCTCCTCACCTACGAGCAGTACTTC.

This rearrangement joins TRBV20-1 to TRBJ2-1; 10 bases line up with TRBD2. Germline trimming cut 0 bases from V and 6 bases from J; bases unmatched to any gene: 11. The CDR3 has 17 residues. In germline, CDR1 is DFQATT, CDR2 SNEGSKA (reference sequence). The CDR3 region has the DNA TGCAGTGCTAGAGACTTCTCTTGGACTAGCGGTGGCAATGAGCAGTTCTTC. Encoded protein: CSARDFSWTSGGNEQFF.